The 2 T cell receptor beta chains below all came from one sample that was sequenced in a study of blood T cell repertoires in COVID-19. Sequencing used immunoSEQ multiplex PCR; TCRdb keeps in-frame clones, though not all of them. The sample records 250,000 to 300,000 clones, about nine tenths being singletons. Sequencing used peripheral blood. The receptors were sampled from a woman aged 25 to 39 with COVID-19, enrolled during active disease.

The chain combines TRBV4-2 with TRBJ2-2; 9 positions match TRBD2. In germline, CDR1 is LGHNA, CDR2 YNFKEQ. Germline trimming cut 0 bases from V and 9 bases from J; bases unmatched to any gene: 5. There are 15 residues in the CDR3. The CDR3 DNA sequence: TGTGCCAGCAGCCAAGATCGAGCGGGAGGCCGGGAGCTGTTTTTT. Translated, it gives CASSQDRAGGRELFF.

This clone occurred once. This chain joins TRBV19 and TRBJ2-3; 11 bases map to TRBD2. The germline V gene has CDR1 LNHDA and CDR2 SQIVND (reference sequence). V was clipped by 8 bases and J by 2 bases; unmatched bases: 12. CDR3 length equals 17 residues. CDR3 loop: CASSLILAGGPTDTQYF. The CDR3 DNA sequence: TGTGCCAGTTCATTAATCTTAGCGGGGGGGCCCACAGATACGCAGTATTTT.